One sample yielded the 24 T cell receptor beta chains listed below, sequenced in a study of cytomegalovirus exposure and HLA in healthy donors. PCR was performed using 60 Vbeta and 13 Jbeta primers. Sequenced by immunoSEQ multiplex PCR; TCRdb stores in-frame clones only, minus some. The sample lists 80,000 to 90,000 clones, 70% to 85% seen once, with about 2.9% in the top ten. Sequenced sample: PBMCs. The source of these receptors is a man aged 30-40 years in good health and CMV-seronegative.

This clone showed up just a few times. The chain carries TRBV5-6 and TRBJ1-5; weak D call: TRBD1 (6 bases). The CDR3 is made up of 15 amino acids. With 3 bases removed from V and 6 bases from J, the gap between germline ends came to 16 bases. Germline assignment: CDR1 SGHDT and CDR2 YYEEEE. CDR3 amino acids: CASSSQGRGGQPQHF. DNA of the CDR3: TGTGCCAGCAGCTCTCAAGGCAGGGGTGGTCAGCCCCAGCATTTT.

The sample holds one count of this clone. This rearrangement joins TRBV19 to TRBJ1-1; weak D call: TRBD1 (6 bases). The CDR3 is 14 residues long. Trimming removed 3 bases from V and 4 bases from J, with 12 bases in between. Germline V gives CDR1 LNHDA, CDR2 SQIVND (reference sequence). The CDR3 coding sequence is TGTGCCAGTAGTATCACAGGGACGGCCACTGAAGCTTTCTTT. It encodes CASSITGTATEAFF.

This sequence joins TRBV5-6 and TRBJ1-1, with 8 bases that match TRBD1. Trimming took 4 bases from V and 1 from J; bases not matched to a gene: 12. CDR1 and CDR2 (germline): SGHDT, YYEEEE. This CDR3 is 17 amino acids long. The CDR3 here is CASSPRQGAMRNTEAFF. The CDR3, as DNA: TGTGCCAGCAGCCCCCGCCAGGGGGCCATGAGGAACACTGAAGCTTTCTTT.

The chain combines TRBV25-1 with TRBJ1-2; D perhaps matches TRBD1 (6 bases). In germline, CDR1 is MGHDK, CDR2 SYGVNS. The CDR3 covers 13 residues. V was cut by 6 bases and J by 4 bases, with 12 bases left in between. The CDR3, as DNA: TGTGCCAGCAGCCAGGGGTACGCCTATGGCTACACCTTC. It is translated as CASSQGYAYGYTF.

Only a few counts were recorded for this clone. The rearrangement links TRBV19 to TRBJ1-5; 10 bases map to TRBD1. V was pared by 8 bases and J by 0 bases, with 10 bases of the junction left unmatched. The CDR3 loop spans 17 amino acids. Germline CDR1 LNHDA, CDR2 SQIVND (reference sequence). The CDR3 sequence: CASLPRQGAYSNQPQHF. The CDR3 DNA reads TGTGCCAGTCTACCAAGACAGGGGGCCTATAGCAATCAGCCCCAGCATTTT.

The CDR3 sequence is CASSKQTGGEETQYF. The DNA of the CDR3 is TGTGCCAGTAGTAAGCAGACGGGGGGAGAAGAGACCCAGTACTTC. The rearrangement links TRBV19 to TRBJ2-5; 7 nucleotides line up with TRBD2. Germline V gene data show CDR1 as LNHDA and CDR2 as SQIVND (reference sequence). The V and J ends lost 4 bases and 3 bases, in that order; junction bases with no gene match: 8. CDR3 length: 15 amino acids.

The rearrangement joins TRBV30 to TRBJ1-4; D not resolved. The CDR3 is 13 residues long. From germline, CDR1 is GTSNPN and CDR2 SVGIG (reference sequence). The germline V and J ends were trimmed by 8 bases and 3 bases, with 13 bases remaining between them. DNA for the CDR3: TGTGCCGGAGGAGGCAGTTCTAATGAAAAACTGTTTTTT. It yields the protein CAGGGSSNEKLFF.

This clone was detected ten times or more. This chain links TRBV19 with TRBJ2-1; D gene ambiguous. The V and J ends lost 1 base and 7 bases respectively, with 11 bases between them. Germline lookup yields CDR1 LNHDA and CDR2 SQIVND (reference sequence). This CDR3 is 14 amino acids long. The CDR3 loop is CASSIGHRRNEQFF. The CDR3 DNA is TGTGCCAGTAGTATAGGGCACCGGCGGAATGAGCAGTTCTTC. The variable domain in full, completed from reference TRBV19 and TRBJ2-1, reads DGGITQSPKYLFRKEGQNVTLSCEQNLNHDAMYWYRQDPGQGLRLIYYSQIVNDFQKGDIAEGYSVSREKKESFPLTVTSAQKNPTAFYLCASSIGHRRNEQFFGPGTRLTVL.

In its sample, this clone was seen once. V usage is TRBV11-3 and J usage is TRBJ1-3; a weak D match, TRBD1 (5 bases). Germline CDR1 SGHNT, CDR2 YENEEA. The V end was cut by 4 bases, the J end by 10 bases, with 17 bases between. CDR3 length: 14 residues. The DNA for the CDR3 is TGTGCCAGCAGCTCCCCGGGACTGTTGGATACCATATATTTT. This gives the protein CASSSPGLLDTIYF. The full variable domain, rest sourced from reference TRBV11-3 and TRBJ1-3, is EAGVVQSPRYKIIEKKQPVAFWCNPISGHNTLYWYLQNLGQGPELLIRYENEEAVDDSQLPKDRFSAERLKGVDSTLKIQPAELGDSAVYLCASSSPGLLDTIYFGEGSWLTVV.

The gene calls are TRBV27 and TRBJ2-7; the match to TRBD1 covers 8 bases. Germline V lookup: CDR1 MNHEY, CDR2 SMNVEV (reference sequence). The CDR3 consists of 15 residues. After removal of 5 bases from V and 0 bases from J, the junction contained 6 bases not matched to a gene. Here the CDR3 reads CASSPWTGSSYEQYF. Written as DNA, the CDR3 is TGTGCCAGCAGTCCATGGACAGGGAGCTCCTACGAGCAGTACTTC.

This rearrangement joins TRBV11-2 to TRBJ1-2; 8 bases match TRBD1. Germline V gene lookup returns CDR1 SGHAT and CDR2 FQNNGV. The CDR3 extends over 16 amino acids. With 2 bases clipped from V and 4 bases from J, the junction kept 9 bases outside the gene matches. CDR3 sequence: CASSLIAGGAGYGYTF. The CDR3, as DNA: TGTGCCAGCAGCTTAATTGCAGGGGGCGCCGGCTATGGCTACACCTTC.

This chain links TRBV5-1 with TRBJ2-3; a possible D gene is TRBD2 (6 bases). Deletions cut 2 bases from V and 5 bases from J, with 15 bases between. The CDR3 sequence is 15 residues long. Germline CDR1 and CDR2: SGHRS and YFSETQ. The CDR3 spells CASSLRGTVRDTQYF. The CDR3 nucleotides are TGCGCCAGCAGCTTACGGGGGACGGTTAGAGATACGCAGTATTTT.

The chain recombines TRBV4-1 with TRBJ1-1; TRBD1 is a possible D gene (6 bases). This CDR3 region has 15 residues. Germline lookup yields CDR1 MGHRA and CDR2 YSYEKL. V was cut by 5 bases and J by 0 bases, with 13 bases left in between. The CDR3 DNA reads TGCGCCAGCAGCACAGCCGGACAGCTGAACACTGAAGCTTTCTTT. It yields the protein CASSTAGQLNTEAFF.

The V gene is TRBV27, the J gene TRBJ1-6; D ambiguous. The germline V gene encodes CDR1 MNHEY and CDR2 SMNVEV (reference sequence). The CDR3 has 14 residues. The V end was cut by 7 bases, the J end by 5 bases, with 12 bases between. CDR3 DNA: TGTGCCAGCACTTCGAGCGTAGATAATTCACCCCTCCACTTT. Amino acid sequence: CASTSSVDNSPLHF.

This chain uses TRBV7-8 with TRBJ2-1, with 8 bases fitting TRBD2. V lost 1 base to trimming and J lost 2 bases; unmatched junction nucleotides: 10. The length of the CDR3 is 18 residues. The germline V gene encodes CDR1 SGHVS and CDR2 FQNEAQ. The CDR3 reads CASSLGTLEGLAYNEQFF. CDR3 coding DNA: TGTGCCAGCAGCTTAGGAACTTTGGAGGGACTAGCCTACAATGAGCAGTTCTTC.

This chain joins TRBV7-9 and TRBJ2-7; D not certain. Germline V gives CDR1 SEHNR, CDR2 FQNEAQ (reference sequence). Deletions cut 4 bases from V and 7 bases from J, with 17 bases between. CDR3 length: 14 residues. CDR3 in amino acids: CASSSDWVLREQYV. The CDR3 nucleotides are TGTGCCAGCAGCTCCGACTGGGTTTTAAGGGAGCAGTACGTC.

This clone was detected once. The chain has TRBV11-3 and TRBJ1-2; unclear D gene. V lost 1 base and J 5 bases, leaving 14 bases between the germline ends. Looked up from germline, CDR1 is SGHNT and CDR2 is YENEEA. The CDR3 is 15 amino acids. The CDR3 DNA follows: TGTGCCAGCAGCTTAGTGCCCGGGAGCGAATATGGCTACACCTTC. Protein sequence: CASSLVPGSEYGYTF.

This chain connects TRBV6-6 to TRBJ1-1; tentative D call: TRBD1 (6 bases). The CDR3 consists of 14 residues. V was clipped by 5 bases and J by 4 bases, with 14 bases between them. CDR1 and CDR2 from the germline V gene are MNHNY and SVGAGI (reference sequence). DNA for the CDR3: TGTGCCAGCAGTCCGGGGGGCGGGGGCACTGAAGCTTTCTTT. It yields the protein CASSPGGGGTEAFF.

The chain employs TRBV7-9 and TRBJ2-2; 8 bases are shared with TRBD2. The CDR3 sequence is 16 residues long. Germline V gives CDR1 SEHNR, CDR2 FQNEAQ (reference sequence). Trimming cost V 1 base and J 4 bases; bases outside gene matches: 5. This chain's CDR3 is CASSLGSGGLTGELFF. CDR3 bases: TGTGCCAGCAGCTTAGGAAGCGGGGGCCTCACCGGGGAGCTGTTTTTT.

Worth noting for this clone: Other DNA variants within this sample encode the same CDR3. V is TRBV5-1 and J is TRBJ1-4; D is possibly TRBD1 (5 bases). Per germline, CDR1 SGHRS and CDR2 YFSETQ. The CDR3 contains 14 residues. Trimming cost V 0 bases and J 8 bases, with 11 bases left between them. CDR3 sequence reads: CASSLAGGDEKLFF. CDR3 bases: TGCGCCAGCAGCTTGGCCGGGGGAGACGAAAAACTGTTTTTT.

The rearrangement uses TRBV2 and TRBJ2-5, with TRBD1 identical over 8 bases. Germline-derived CDR1 and CDR2 are SNHLY and FYNNEI. Trimming removed 2 bases from V and 2 bases from J; junction bases left unmatched: 7. This CDR3 is 16 amino acids long. CDR3 protein: CASSELDRAQQETQYF. CDR3 nucleotides: TGTGCCAGCAGTGAATTGGACAGGGCGCAGCAAGAGACCCAGTACTTC.

The V gene is TRBV6-4, the J gene TRBJ1-2; TRBD1 aligns across 8 bases. Looked up from germline, CDR1 is MRHNA and CDR2 is SNTAGT. Losses at the gene ends were 6 bases for V and 4 bases for J; bases not matched to a gene: 7. The CDR3 has 14 amino acids. CDR3 region: CASRPGQGTYGYTF. CDR3 DNA sequence: TGTGCCAGCAGACCCGGACAGGGAACCTATGGCTACACCTTC.

The V gene is TRBV6-5, the J gene TRBJ1-1; 7 nucleotides agree with TRBD1. J lost 6 bases, V lost 6 bases, and 4 bases had no gene match. The germline V gene has CDR1 MNHEY and CDR2 SVGAGI. CDR3 length: 12 residues. Here the CDR3 DNA reads TGTGCCAGCAGGCAGGGGGTGGCTGAAGCTTTCTTT. Protein: CASRQGVAEAFF.

V and J are TRBV28 and TRBJ1-3; possibly TRBD1 for D (5 bases). The CDR3 consists of 11 residues. Per germline, CDR1 MDHEN and CDR2 SYDVKM. The V end lost 6 bases, the J end lost 5 bases, and 5 bases lay between the germline ends. The CDR3 reads CASRGRNTIYF. DNA for the CDR3: TGTGCCAGCAGGGGGCGAAACACCATATATTTT. The entire variable domain, with the rest obtained from reference TRBV28 and TRBJ1-3, is as follows: DVKVTQSSRYLVKRTGEKVFLECVQDMDHENMFWYRQDPGLGLRLIYFSYDVKMKEKGDIPEGYSVSREKKERFSLILESASTNQTSMYLCASRGRNTIYFGEGSWLTVV.